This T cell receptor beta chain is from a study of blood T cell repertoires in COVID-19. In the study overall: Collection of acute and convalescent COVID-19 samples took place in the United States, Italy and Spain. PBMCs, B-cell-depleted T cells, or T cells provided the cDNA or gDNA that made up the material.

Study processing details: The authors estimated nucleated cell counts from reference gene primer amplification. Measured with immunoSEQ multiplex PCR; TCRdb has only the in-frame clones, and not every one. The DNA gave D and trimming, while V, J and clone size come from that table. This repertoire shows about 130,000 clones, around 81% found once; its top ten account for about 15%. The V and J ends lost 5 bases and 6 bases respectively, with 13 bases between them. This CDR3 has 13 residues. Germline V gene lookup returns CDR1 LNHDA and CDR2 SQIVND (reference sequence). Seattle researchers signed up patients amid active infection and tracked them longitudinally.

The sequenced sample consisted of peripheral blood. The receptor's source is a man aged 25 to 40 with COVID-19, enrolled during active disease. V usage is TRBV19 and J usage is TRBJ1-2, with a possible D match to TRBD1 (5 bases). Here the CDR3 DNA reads TGTGCCAGTAGTCCTAGGGACTTAAATGGCTACACCTTC. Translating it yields CASSPRDLNGYTF.